A selection of T cell receptor beta chains follows, all from one sample in a study of cytomegalovirus exposure and HLA in healthy donors. Data came from immunoSEQ multiplex PCR; TCRdb stores just in-frame clones and leaves some out. Of some 78,000 clones detected, under 80% appear once; the ten largest clones hold about 9.1%. The specimen sequenced was PBMCs. Every receptor here comes from a man aged 35 to 55 in good health and CMV-seropositive. The CDR3 runs from the conserved cysteine through the conserved F or W. A D gene is named only where the DNA matches it firmly. Expanded clones are given a class, and other clones once, few, many or no size at all.

D gene: NA; clone size: NA; V gene: TRBV10-3; J gene: TRBJ1-5; CDR3 protein: CATGGRGQPQHF; CDR3 DNA: TGTGCCACCGGCGGGAGGGGTCAGCCCCAGCATTTT
D gene: NA; clone size: few; V gene: TRBV11-2; J gene: TRBJ2-7; CDR3 protein: CASSLAGGQYF; CDR3 DNA: TGTGCCAGCAGCCTAGCAGGAGGGCAGTACTTC
D gene: NA; clone size: NA; V gene: TRBV5-1; J gene: TRBJ1-2; CDR3 protein: CASSADRDYGYTF; CDR3 DNA: TGCGCCAGCAGCGCTGACAGAGACTATGGCTACACCTTC
D gene: TRBD2; clone size: NA; V gene: TRBV7-6; J gene: TRBJ2-3; CDR3 protein: CASSLGGRAVDTQYF; CDR3 DNA: TGTGCCAGCAGCTTAGGCGGGAGGGCCGTAGATACGCAGTATTTT
D gene: NA; clone size: NA; V gene: TRBV9; J gene: TRBJ1-5; CDR3 protein: CASSPQGGGGETQHF; CDR3 DNA: TGTGCCAGCAGCCCCCAAGGGGGGGGCGGGGAGACCCAGCATTTT
D gene: TRBD2; clone size: NA; V gene: TRBV5-6; J gene: TRBJ2-5; CDR3 protein: CASSLGRGGQETQYF; CDR3 DNA: TGTGCCAGCAGCTTGGGACGGGGGGGCCAGGAGACCCAGTACTTC
D gene: TRBD1; clone size: NA; V gene: TRBV27; J gene: TRBJ1-2; CDR3 protein: CASTSHTGEKGYTF; CDR3 DNA: TGTGCCAGCACCTCCCACACAGGGGAGAAGGGCTACACCTTC
D gene: TRBD2; clone size: NA; V gene: TRBV2; J gene: TRBJ2-1; CDR3 protein: CASRSSGYYSSYNEQFF; CDR3 DNA: TGTGCCAGCAGATCTAGCGGGTATTACAGCTCCTACAATGAGCAGTTCTTC
D gene: TRBD2; clone size: few; V gene: TRBV28; J gene: TRBJ2-5; CDR3 protein: CASGLEAGVLETQYF; CDR3 DNA: TGTGCCAGCGGGCTTGAGGCGGGAGTGCTTGAGACCCAGTACTTC
D gene: NA; clone size: once; V gene: TRBV18; J gene: TRBJ1-2; CDR3 protein: CASSPSDGRSYGYTF; CDR3 DNA: TGTGCCAGCTCACCAAGCGACGGCCGATCCTATGGCTACACCTTC
D gene: TRBD2; clone size: NA; V gene: TRBV30; J gene: TRBJ2-1; CDR3 protein: CAWNSGRARGQFF; CDR3 DNA: TGTGCCTGGAACAGCGGGAGGGCCAGGGGGCAGTTCTTC
D gene: NA; clone size: NA; V gene: TRBV6-5; J gene: TRBJ1-1; CDR3 protein: CASSYGLRGRSTEAFF; CDR3 DNA: TGTGCCAGCAGTTACGGCCTCAGAGGAAGGAGCACTGAAGCTTTCTTT
D gene: TRBD1; clone size: few; V gene: TRBV27; J gene: TRBJ1-6; CDR3 protein: CASGTPGGRGNSPLHF; CDR3 DNA: TGTGCCAGCGGAACCCCAGGGGGAAGAGGGAATTCACCCCTCCACTTT
D gene: NA; clone size: NA; V gene: TRBV27; J gene: TRBJ1-1; CDR3 protein: CASSPGAPPTEAFF; CDR3 DNA: TGTGCCAGCAGTCCAGGGGCCCCTCCCACTGAAGCTTTCTTT
D gene: NA; clone size: NA; V gene: TRBV5-4; J gene: TRBJ2-2; CDR3 protein: CASSLGVATGELFF; CDR3 DNA: TGTGCCAGCAGCTTGGGGGTAGCCACCGGGGAGCTGTTTTTT
D gene: TRBD1; clone size: NA; V gene: TRBV7-3; J gene: TRBJ2-1; CDR3 protein: CASSVDRGDGNEQFF; CDR3 DNA: TGTGCCAGCAGCGTGGACAGGGGGGATGGCAATGAGCAGTTCTTC
D gene: TRBD1; clone size: once; V gene: TRBV6-5; J gene: TRBJ2-7; CDR3 protein: CASSYGTGAYEQYF; CDR3 DNA: TGTGCCAGCAGTTACGGGACAGGGGCCTACGAGCAGTACTTC
D gene: NA; clone size: NA; V gene: TRBV10-2; J gene: TRBJ2-2; CDR3 protein: CASSERTVDTGELFF; CDR3 DNA: TGCGCCAGCAGTGAGAGGACAGTGGACACCGGGGAGCTGTTTTTT
D gene: NA; clone size: NA; V gene: TRBV12-5; J gene: TRBJ2-5; CDR3 protein: CASGTSAETQYF; CDR3 DNA: TGTGCTAGTGGTACTAGTGCCGAGACCCAGTACTTC
D gene: NA; clone size: few; V gene: TRBV5-5; J gene: TRBJ1-4; CDR3 protein: CASSLRHENEKLFF; CDR3 DNA: TGTGCCAGCAGCCTCCGACACGAAAATGAAAAACTGTTTTTT
D gene: TRBD2; clone size: few; V gene: TRBV5-1; J gene: TRBJ2-3; CDR3 protein: CASSFASGREADTQYF; CDR3 DNA: TGCGCCAGCAGCTTCGCGAGCGGGAGGGAGGCAGATACGCAGTATTTT
D gene: NA; clone size: NA; V gene: TRBV5-1; J gene: TRBJ2-6; CDR3 protein: CASSPTPGEANVLTF; CDR3 DNA: TGCGCCAGCAGCCCTACACCGGGGGAGGCCAACGTCCTGACTTTC
D gene: NA; clone size: NA; V gene: TRBV5-4; J gene: TRBJ2-2; CDR3 protein: CASSVSGGELFF; CDR3 DNA: TGTGCCAGCAGCGTCAGCGGGGGGGAGCTGTTTTTT
D gene: TRBD1; clone size: NA; V gene: TRBV30; J gene: TRBJ1-1; CDR3 protein: CACVQGQMIGAFF; CDR3 DNA: TGTGCCTGTGTACAGGGGCAAATGATAGGAGCTTTCTTT
D gene: TRBD2; clone size: NA; V gene: TRBV27; J gene: TRBJ2-7; CDR3 protein: CASSVRPGGRDEQYF; CDR3 DNA: TGTGCCAGCAGTGTACGTCCGGGGGGGCGGGACGAGCAGTACTTC
D gene: TRBD1; clone size: NA; V gene: TRBV9; J gene: TRBJ1-2; CDR3 protein: CASSPPRTGGNYGYTF; CDR3 DNA: TGTGCCAGCAGCCCTCCCCGGACAGGGGGAAACTATGGCTACACCTTC
D gene: TRBD1; clone size: NA; V gene: TRBV18; J gene: TRBJ2-5; CDR3 protein: CASSPPTGETQYF; CDR3 DNA: TGTGCCAGCTCACCACCGACAGGGGAGACCCAGTACTTC
D gene: TRBD1; clone size: few; V gene: TRBV28; J gene: TRBJ1-2; CDR3 protein: CASSSTGGDGYGYTF; CDR3 DNA: TGTGCCAGCAGCTCAACAGGGGGCGACGGCTATGGCTACACCTTC
D gene: NA; clone size: NA; V gene: TRBV5-4; J gene: TRBJ2-2; CDR3 protein: CASSGGQGVFGELFF; CDR3 DNA: TGTGCCAGCAGCGGGGGACAAGGCGTCTTCGGGGAGCTGTTTTTT
D gene: NA; clone size: NA; V gene: TRBV7-2; J gene: TRBJ2-7; CDR3 protein: CASSPRGLAYEQYF; CDR3 DNA: TGTGCCAGCAGCCCCAGGGGTTTGGCCTACGAGCAGTACTTC
D gene: NA; clone size: NA; V gene: TRBV5-5; J gene: TRBJ2-5; CDR3 protein: CASSFFGLQETQYF; CDR3 DNA: TGTGCCAGCAGCTTTTTTGGACTCCAAGAGACCCAGTACTTC
D gene: NA; clone size: NA; V gene: TRBV2; J gene: TRBJ2-5; CDR3 protein: CASSEFWQGKQETQYF; CDR3 DNA: TGTGCCAGCAGTGAATTTTGGCAGGGAAAGCAAGAGACCCAGTACTTC
D gene: TRBD2; clone size: NA; V gene: TRBV19; J gene: TRBJ2-1; CDR3 protein: CASSMREGGGREQFF; CDR3 DNA: TGTGCCAGTAGTATGCGGGAGGGGGGCGGCAGGGAGCAGTTCTTC
D gene: NA; clone size: NA; V gene: TRBV2; J gene: TRBJ2-7; CDR3 protein: CASTRQALYEQYF; CDR3 DNA: TGTGCCAGCACCCGACAGGCCCTCTACGAGCAGTACTTC
D gene: TRBD1; clone size: NA; V gene: TRBV2; J gene: TRBJ1-5; CDR3 protein: CASSEIQGSGPQHF; CDR3 DNA: TGTGCCAGCAGTGAAATACAGGGGAGCGGGCCCCAGCATTTT
D gene: TRBD2; clone size: NA; V gene: TRBV9; J gene: TRBJ2-1; CDR3 protein: CASSVQSGGGIKDNEQFF; CDR3 DNA: TGTGCCAGCAGCGTCCAAAGCGGGGGGGGGATCAAAGACAATGAGCAGTTCTTC
D gene: TRBD2; clone size: few; V gene: TRBV7-9; J gene: TRBJ2-2; CDR3 protein: CASSLGASGNTGELFF; CDR3 DNA: TGTGCCAGCAGCTTAGGGGCTAGCGGGAACACCGGGGAGCTGTTTTTT
D gene: NA; clone size: NA; V gene: TRBV5-5; J gene: TRBJ2-1; CDR3 protein: CASSSAGDDEQFF; CDR3 DNA: TGTGCCAGCAGCTCCGCAGGGGACGATGAGCAGTTCTTC
D gene: TRBD1; clone size: few; V gene: TRBV4-1; J gene: TRBJ2-3; CDR3 protein: CASKRGMAGQGADTQYF; CDR3 DNA: TGCGCCAGCAAGAGGGGGATGGCGGGACAGGGGGCAGATACGCAGTATTTT
D gene: NA; clone size: few; V gene: TRBV6-5; J gene: TRBJ1-1; CDR3 protein: CASRTGEHEAFF; CDR3 DNA: TGTGCCAGCAGGACGGGTGAACATGAAGCTTTCTTT
D gene: TRBD2; clone size: NA; V gene: TRBV7-3; J gene: TRBJ2-3; CDR3 protein: CASGAGGLNTQYF; CDR3 DNA: TGTGCCAGCGGGGCGGGAGGGTTGAATACGCAGTATTTT
D gene: NA; clone size: NA; V gene: TRBV19; J gene: TRBJ1-3; CDR3 protein: CASSMAGSSGNTIYF; CDR3 DNA: TGTGCCAGTAGTATGGCGGGCAGCTCTGGAAACACCATATATTTT
D gene: TRBD2; clone size: NA; V gene: TRBV9; J gene: TRBJ2-1; CDR3 protein: CASSPRSTRLAGDDEQFF; CDR3 DNA: TGTGCCAGCAGTCCCCGTTCTACGAGACTAGCGGGAGATGATGAGCAGTTCTTC
D gene: TRBD2; clone size: few; V gene: TRBV30; J gene: TRBJ2-1; CDR3 protein: CAWSRGLAGNNEQFF; CDR3 DNA: TGTGCCTGGAGTAGGGGACTAGCGGGCAACAATGAGCAGTTCTTC
D gene: NA; clone size: NA; V gene: TRBV28; J gene: TRBJ2-7; CDR3 protein: CASNSGNYEQYF; CDR3 DNA: TGTGCCAGCAACTCAGGGAACTACGAGCAGTACTTC
D gene: NA; clone size: NA; V gene: TRBV7-6; J gene: TRBJ2-7; CDR3 protein: CASSLLLHSGTGDTVLYEQYF; CDR3 DNA: TGTGCCAGCAGCTTATTACTTCATTCGGGGACTGGGGATACCGTTCTCTACGAGCAGTACTTC
D gene: NA; clone size: NA; V gene: TRBV12-5; J gene: TRBJ2-5; CDR3 protein: CASGLGLGGVQETQYF; CDR3 DNA: TGTGCTAGTGGTTTGGGTTTAGGGGGAGTACAAGAGACCCAGTACTTC
D gene: NA; clone size: NA; V gene: TRBV7-9; J gene: TRBJ2-5; CDR3 protein: CASSLANPLSGETQYF; CDR3 DNA: TGTGCCAGCAGCTTAGCCAACCCCCTCAGCGGGGAGACCCAGTACTTC
D gene: NA; clone size: NA; V gene: TRBV18; J gene: TRBJ1-5; CDR3 protein: CASSPQVLTDSNQPQHF; CDR3 DNA: TGTGCCAGCTCACCTCAGGTGCTGACGGATAGCAATCAGCCCCAGCATTTT
D gene: NA; clone size: NA; V gene: TRBV5-3; J gene: TRBJ1-6; CDR3 protein: CARSLRQANSPLHF; CDR3 DNA: TGTGCCAGAAGCTTAAGACAGGCTAATTCACCCCTCCACTTT
D gene: NA; clone size: NA; V gene: TRBV2; J gene: TRBJ1-1; CDR3 protein: CASHRSEKNTEAFF; CDR3 DNA: TGTGCCAGCCACCGGTCCGAGAAGAACACTGAAGCTTTCTTT
D gene: TRBD1; clone size: NA; V gene: TRBV10-3; J gene: TRBJ2-7; CDR3 protein: CAMSPSVGTGDEQYF; CDR3 DNA: TGTGCCATGTCACCCTCTGTCGGGACAGGGGACGAGCAGTACTTC
D gene: NA; clone size: NA; V gene: TRBV6-1; J gene: TRBJ2-7; CDR3 protein: CASSPTGTQGEQYF; CDR3 DNA: TGTGCCAGCAGTCCGACCGGGACGCAGGGGGAGCAGTACTTC
D gene: NA; clone size: NA; V gene: TRBV14; J gene: TRBJ2-7; CDR3 protein: CASSQVAGPNEQYF; CDR3 DNA: TGTGCCAGCAGCCAAGTTGCGGGCCCTAACGAGCAGTACTTC
D gene: NA; clone size: many; V gene: TRBV25-1; J gene: TRBJ2-6; CDR3 protein: CASSERGGGTSGANVLTF; CDR3 DNA: TGTGCCAGCAGTGAAAGGGGAGGGGGGACAAGTGGGGCCAACGTCCTGACTTTC
D gene: NA; clone size: NA; V gene: TRBV18; J gene: TRBJ2-5; CDR3 protein: CASSPPQDPTQYF; CDR3 DNA: TGTGCCAGCTCACCACCTCAGGATCCGACCCAGTACTTC
D gene: TRBD1; clone size: NA; V gene: TRBV7-2; J gene: TRBJ2-5; CDR3 protein: CASTLDRGGATQYF; CDR3 DNA: TGTGCCAGCACCCTCGACAGGGGAGGAGCGACCCAGTACTTC
D gene: TRBD1; clone size: many; V gene: TRBV27; J gene: TRBJ1-1; CDR3 protein: CASSPGRGHRQAFF; CDR3 DNA: TGTGCCAGCAGTCCCGGGAGGGGGCACCGACAAGCTTTCTTT
D gene: NA; clone size: few; V gene: TRBV28; J gene: TRBJ1-6; CDR3 protein: CASTLSGNSPLHF; CDR3 DNA: TGTGCCAGCACCCTCTCCGGTAATTCACCCCTCCACTTT
D gene: NA; clone size: NA; V gene: TRBV4-3; J gene: TRBJ2-2; CDR3 protein: CASSQAWGANTGELFF; CDR3 DNA: TGCGCCAGCAGCCAAGCGTGGGGGGCGAACACCGGGGAGCTGTTTTTT